The sequence of this T cell receptor (beta chain) was determined in a study of cytomegalovirus exposure and HLA in healthy donors. Notes on the study in general: The majority of TCR sequences were rare, yet some public TCRs appeared in many donors. Earlier results showed most TCR beta V segments being productive about 87% or about 30% of the time. Cytomegalovirus status, reportedly, was diagnosed with high specificity and sensitivity by the classifier.

PCR amplification relied on 60 Vbeta primers (plus 13 Jbeta primers). Profiled with immunoSEQ multiplex PCR; TCRdb holds only in-frame clones, not every one. There are approximately 110,000 clones in the sample; around 73% occur only once, and 5.4% lies in the top ten. The CDR3 consists of 14 residues. V was clipped by 6 bases and J by 0 bases, with 11 bases between them. CDR1 is LNHDA, CDR2 SQIVND, per germline (reference sequence). The table lists this clone with a count of one. Its antigen is currently unknown. The material sequenced was PBMCs. The V and J genes are TRBV19 and TRBJ1-2; D is perhaps TRBD1 (6 bases). This TCR derives from a woman aged 25 to 39 in good health and CMV-seropositive. The CDR3 here is CASSSGVSNYGYTF. The CDR3, as DNA: TGTGCCAGTAGCTCAGGGGTCTCTAACTATGGCTACACCTTC.